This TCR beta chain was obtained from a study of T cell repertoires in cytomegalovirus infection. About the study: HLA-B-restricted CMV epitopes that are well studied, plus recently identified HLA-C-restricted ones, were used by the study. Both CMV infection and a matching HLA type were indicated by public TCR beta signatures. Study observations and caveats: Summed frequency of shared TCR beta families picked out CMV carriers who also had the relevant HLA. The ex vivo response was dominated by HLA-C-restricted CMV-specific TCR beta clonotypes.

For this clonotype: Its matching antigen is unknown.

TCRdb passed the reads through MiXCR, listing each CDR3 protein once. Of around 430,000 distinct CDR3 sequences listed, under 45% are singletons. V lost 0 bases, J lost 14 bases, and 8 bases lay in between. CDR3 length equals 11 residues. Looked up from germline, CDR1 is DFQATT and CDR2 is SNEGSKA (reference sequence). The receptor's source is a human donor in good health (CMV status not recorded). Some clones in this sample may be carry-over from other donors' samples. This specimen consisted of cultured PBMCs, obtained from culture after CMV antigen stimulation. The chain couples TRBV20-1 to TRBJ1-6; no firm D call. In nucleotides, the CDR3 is TGCAGTGCTAGAGATAGGGTTTCCCTCCACTTT. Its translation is CSARDRVSLHF.